This paragraph reports one T cell receptor beta chain. The data belong to a study of blood T cell repertoires in COVID-19. Under the authors' procedure: How many nucleated cells were present was estimated from reference gene primer amplification. Only in-frame clones appear in the TCRdb table, and some are missing; sequencing was by immunoSEQ multiplex PCR. Clone size and V and J calls were adopted from that table, with D and trimming inferred from the DNA. The sample holds 150,000 to 200,000 clones, roughly 88% seen once. Trimming left V 5 bases short and J 2 bases short, with 9 bases between. This CDR3 contains 13 residues.

Sequences were obtained from peripheral blood. The chain carries TRBV12-3 or TRBV12-4 and TRBJ1-1; perhaps TRBD1 as D (5 bases). The receptor was isolated from a woman older than 75 with active or convalescent COVID-19. CDR3 sequence reads: CASSLGHNTEAFF. Written as DNA, the CDR3 is TGTGCCAGCAGTCTTGGACACAACACTGAAGCTTTCTTT.